This T cell receptor beta chain was identified in a study of blood T cell repertoires in COVID-19. Whole-study context: Acute and convalescent COVID-19 specimens originated in the United States, Italy and Spain. In each case, the material was cDNA or gDNA derived from T cells, B-cell-depleted T cells, or PBMCs.

Cohort placement rested on clinical history that participants reported themselves. Methods used by the authors: How many nucleated cells were present was estimated from reference gene primer amplification. Using immunoSEQ multiplex PCR, the repertoire was profiled, and TCRdb retains in-frame clones only, with some absent. That table is the source of V, J and clone size, and D and trimming were worked out from the DNA. The sample lists roughly 290,000 clones, around nine tenths seen once, with around 5.8% in the top ten. There are 17 residues in the CDR3. The germline V gene has CDR1 SGHRS and CDR2 YFSETQ. V was trimmed by 2 bases and J by 6 bases, leaving 24 bases between them.

This TCR came from a woman aged 40 to 50 who had recovered from COVID-19. Material: PBMCs or T cells enriched from blood (not recorded which). The J gene is TRBJ2-7, the V gene TRBV5-1, with D tentatively TRBD2 (6 bases). CDR3 nucleotides: TGCGCCAGCAGCTTTAATGGGTTTGGGACTCTTATCCGCGAGCAGTACTTC. It translates to CASSFNGFGTLIREQYF.